This TCR beta chain derives from a study of cytomegalovirus exposure and HLA in healthy donors. Findings of the study overall: It was approximately 160 TCR beta chains that were listed as cytomegalovirus-associated. Rarity characterized most TCR sequences, yet some public TCRs appeared in many donors. Equally common other TCR beta chains were less clonally expanded than HLA-associated ones, a later analysis found.

Note on this clone: Its antigen is as yet unknown.

V was shortened by 4 bases and J by 4 bases, with 8 bases between the two germline ends. CDR3 length equals 13 residues. Germline CDR1 and CDR2: SGHTA and FQGTGA. PCR involved 60 Vbeta and 13 Jbeta primers. The repertoire was sequenced with immunoSEQ multiplex PCR; TCRdb's copy has only in-frame clones and lacks some. The sample shows approximately 68,000 clones, roughly four fifths of them seen only once. The chain links TRBV7-3 to TRBJ1-3; a possible D gene is TRBD1 (6 bases). The receptor comes from a woman in her twenties or thirties in good health and CMV-seropositive. Sequenced material: PBMCs. CDR3: CASSSDRGNTIYF. DNA for the CDR3: TGTGCCAGCAGCTCCGACAGGGGAAACACCATATATTTT.